These 27 T cell receptor beta chains originate from one sample sequenced in a study of blood T cell repertoires in COVID-19. TCRdb's table, derived via immunoSEQ multiplex PCR, lists solely in-frame clones and lacks some. The table lists more than 150,000 clones, roughly 90% of them singletons. Source material: PBMCs or T cells enriched from blood (not recorded which). The receptors derive from a woman aged 25 to 45 who had recovered from COVID-19.

The chain is built from TRBV18 and TRBJ1-5; 10 bases fit TRBD1. The V and J ends lost 6 bases and 4 bases, in that order; junction bases with no gene match: 3. Looked up from germline, CDR1 is KGHSH and CDR2 is LQKENI. This CDR3 is 14 amino acids long. Here the CDR3 reads CASSRTGGNQPQHF. The CDR3 DNA follows: TGTGCCAGCTCGAGGACAGGGGGTAATCAGCCCCAGCATTTT.

The chain employs TRBV15 and TRBJ2-5; no clear D gene. The germline V and J ends were trimmed by 3 bases and 5 bases, with 16 bases remaining between them. Germline V lookup: CDR1 LNHNV, CDR2 YYDKDF (reference sequence). The CDR3 runs to 15 residues. The CDR3 nucleotides are TGTGCCACCAGCAGGGCTTGGGCTGCTGGGGAGACCCAGTACTTC. This gives the protein CATSRAWAAGETQYF.

V and J are TRBV5-1 and TRBJ1-3; D is uncertain. Germline values: CDR1 SGHRS, CDR2 YFSETQ. Trimming cost V 7 bases and J 3 bases, with 11 bases left between them. This CDR3 contains 13 residues. The DNA for the CDR3 is TGCGCCAGCCAGGCTCCTGATGGAAACACCATATATTTT. This translates into CASQAPDGNTIYF. The full variable domain, rest sourced from reference TRBV5-1 and TRBJ1-3, is KAGVTQTPRYLIKTRGQQVTLSCSPISGHRSVSWYQQTPGQGLQFLFEYFSETQRNKGNFPGRFSGRQFSNSRSEMNVSTLELGDSALYLCASQAPDGNTIYFGEGSWLTVV.

V is TRBV11-3 and J is TRBJ1-3, with D perhaps TRBD1 (5 bases). CDR1 is SGHNT and CDR2 is YENEEA in the germline V gene. The CDR3 loop spans 14 amino acids. V was cut by 0 bases and J by 4 bases, with 7 bases left in between. CDR3 coding DNA: TGTGCCAGCAGCTTAGACGACAGCGGAAACACCATATATTTT. It encodes CASSLDDSGNTIYF.

J is TRBJ2-2 and V is TRBV4-2; 8 bases map to TRBD2. Germline trimming cut 4 bases from V and 4 bases from J; bases unmatched to any gene: 5. The CDR3 sequence is 15 residues long. Germline loops: CDR1 LGHNA, CDR2 YNFKEQ. The CDR3 DNA reads as TGTGCCAGCAGCCTTCAAGCGGGAGTCACCGGGGAGCTGTTTTTT. It translates to CASSLQAGVTGELFF.

The table lists this clone with a count of one. V is TRBV9 and J is TRBJ2-1, with a weak D call TRBD1 (6 bases). Trimming took off 3 bases at V and 12 bases at J, with 16 bases between the two ends. The CDR3 consists of 13 residues. Germline CDR1 and CDR2: SGDLS and YYNGEE. The CDR3, as DNA: TGTGCCAGCAGCGCCCTAATATCGACAGGGCAGTTCTTC. This translates into CASSALISTGQFF. Filled out from reference TRBV9 and TRBJ2-1, the complete variable domain reads DSGVTQTPKHLITATGQRVTLRCSPRSGDLSVYWYQQSLDQGLQFLIQYYNGEERAKGNILERFSAQQFPDLHSELNLSSLELGDSALYFCASSALISTGQFFGPGTRLTVL.

The chain has TRBV6-5 and TRBJ1-5; TRBD1 might be the D (5 bases). The ends were cut back, 8 bases at V and 0 bases at J, with 8 bases in the middle. The germline CDR1 and CDR2 sequences are MNHEY and SVGAGI. This CDR3 has 13 residues. The CDR3 spells CASQGYSNQPQHF. The CDR3 region has the DNA TGTGCCAGCCAGGGTTATAGCAATCAGCCCCAGCATTTT.

The rearrangement joins TRBV19 to TRBJ2-1; 8 bases fit TRBD2. V gave up 5 bases and J gave up 6 bases; unmatched junction bases: 6. This CDR3 is built from 14 residues. The germline V gene encodes CDR1 LNHDA and CDR2 SQIVND (reference sequence). The CDR3 here is CASSPRGGGNEQFF. The CDR3 nucleotides are TGTGCCAGTAGTCCTCGGGGGGGCGGCAATGAGCAGTTCTTC.

The chain couples TRBV24-1 to TRBJ2-6; 8 nucleotides match TRBD1. The CDR3 extends over 20 amino acids. The V gene's germline CDR1 is KGHDR and CDR2 SFDVKD. Unmatched junction bases numbered 11, after V lost 0 bases and J lost 2 bases. CDR3 sequence: CATSDLRRQGLRAGANVLTF. The CDR3, as DNA: TGTGCCACCAGTGATTTGCGAAGACAGGGGCTTAGGGCTGGGGCCAACGTCCTGACTTTC.

This clone was recorded a few times. The J gene is TRBJ1-5, the V gene TRBV6-2 or TRBV6-3; TRBD1 might be the D (5 bases). The V and J ends lost 5 bases and 1 base respectively, with 21 bases between them. The CDR3 has 18 residues. Germline values: CDR1 MNHEY, CDR2 SVGEGT. The CDR3 reads CASSLGDQGVESNQPQHF. CDR3 DNA sequence: TGTGCCAGCAGTCTAGGGGATCAGGGCGTGGAGAGCAATCAGCCCCAGCATTTT.

The chain employs TRBV5-6 and TRBJ2-1; a possible D gene is TRBD2 (6 bases). The CDR3 totals 14 residues. Trimming removed 2 bases at V and 8 bases at J, with 14 bases between. Looked up from germline, CDR1 is SGHDT and CDR2 is YYEEEE. The CDR3 spells CASSFTTSIHEQFF. CDR3 DNA sequence: TGTGCCAGCAGCTTTACCACTAGCATCCATGAGCAGTTCTTC.

The rearrangement links TRBV27 to TRBJ1-6; 7 positions match TRBD1. With V trimmed by 3 bases and J by 6 bases, 11 bases remained unmatched. The CDR3 extends over 17 amino acids. The germline gives CDR1 MNHEY, CDR2 SMNVEV (reference sequence). The CDR3 protein is CASSFWDRRGSNSPLHF. Here the CDR3 DNA reads TGTGCCAGCAGTTTTTGGGACAGAAGGGGTAGTAATTCACCCCTCCACTTT.

The rearrangement joins TRBV9 to TRBJ2-3; 7 bases line up with TRBD2. CDR3 length equals 14 residues. V trimming: 5 bases; J trimming: 1 base; junction bases outside the gene matches: 4. Germline CDR1 and CDR2: SGDLS and YYNGEE. The CDR3 sequence: CASRGEGGTDTQYF. DNA of the CDR3: TGTGCCAGCAGGGGGGAGGGCGGCACAGATACGCAGTATTTT.

This clone was seen only a few times. In the same sample, other DNA sequences code for this CDR3. CDR3 in DNA: TGTGCCTGGAGTGTTGGTACGGGGAACACTGAAGCTTTCTTT. It translates to CAWSVGTGNTEAFF. The chain recombines TRBV30 with TRBJ1-1; unclear D gene. V was clipped by 0 bases and J by 1 base, with 9 bases between them. CDR3 length: 14 residues. Germline assignment: CDR1 GTSNPN and CDR2 SVGIG (reference sequence).

This clone was counted only a few times. The V call is TRBV6-2 or TRBV6-3, the J call TRBJ1-5; D call uncertain. Trimming stripped 4 bases from V and 9 bases from J, with 16 bases between. This CDR3 has 14 amino acids. Germline CDR1 MNHEY, CDR2 SVGEGT. The CDR3, as DNA: TGTGCCAGCAGTTTTGGAGGGCGGGGTGGGCCCCAGCATTTT. Translation gives CASSFGGRGGPQHF.

A word on this clone: The junction does not match germline at one end; this may be a read error. The chain couples TRBV11-2 to TRBJ1-1; the D is unclear. CDR3 length equals 10 residues. Germline CDR1 is SGHAT and CDR2 is FQNNGV. CDR3 in amino acids: CASSNNEAFF. In nucleotides, the CDR3 is TGTGCCAGCAGTAACAATGAAGCTTTCTTT. Supplemented by reference TRBV11-2 and TRBJ1-1, the full variable domain reads EAGVAQSPRYKIIEKRQSVAFWCNPISGHATLYWYQQILGQGPKLLIQFQNNGVVDDSQLPKDRFSAERLKGVDSTLKIQPAKLEDSAVYLCASSNNEAFFGQGTRLTVV.

This CDR3 reads CASSYVQGSNQPQHF. CDR3 nucleotides: TGTGCCAGCAGTTACGTCCAGGGCAGCAATCAGCCCCAGCATTTT. This chain links TRBV6-2 or TRBV6-3 with TRBJ1-5; TRBD1 might be the D (5 bases). CDR1 and CDR2 from the germline V gene are MNHEY and SVGEGT. The V end was cut by 2 bases, the J end by 1 base, with 9 bases between. The CDR3 totals 15 residues.

The DNA for the CDR3 is TGTGCCAGCAGCCCCTCGGCGGAGGATCAGCCCCAGCATTTT. Protein: CASSPSAEDQPQHF. This sequence joins TRBV9 and TRBJ1-5; D gene ambiguous. V was clipped by 4 bases and J by 5 bases, with 13 bases between them. In germline, CDR1 is SGDLS, CDR2 YYNGEE. The CDR3 has 14 residues. The entire variable domain, with the rest obtained from reference TRBV9 and TRBJ1-5, is as follows: DSGVTQTPKHLITATGQRVTLRCSPRSGDLSVYWYQQSLDQGLQFLIQYYNGEERAKGNILERFSAQQFPDLHSELNLSSLELGDSALYFCASSPSAEDQPQHFGDGTRLSIL.

The V call is TRBV3-1 (or the pseudogene TRBV3-2), the J call TRBJ1-4, with D possibly TRBD1 on 5 matching bases. Trimming shortened V by 6 bases and J by 1 base, and 21 bases separated the two germline ends. The CDR3 contains 18 residues. From germline, CDR1 is LGHDT and CDR2 YNNKEL (reference sequence). The CDR3 DNA is TGTGCCAGCAGTGCAGTAGGAGGGACCTGTGGAACTAATGAAAAACTGTTTTTT. It is translated as CASSAVGGTCGTNEKLFF.

The V call is TRBV2, the J call TRBJ1-1; D ambiguous. Germline CDR1 SNHLY, CDR2 FYNNEI. The CDR3 is made up of 13 amino acids. V was clipped by 4 bases and J by 9 bases, with 15 bases between them. CDR3 amino acids: CASSAESRLQAFF. In nucleotides, the CDR3 is TGTGCCAGCAGTGCGGAGAGCCGGCTCCAAGCTTTCTTT.

The J gene is TRBJ1-5, the V gene TRBV18, with D perhaps matching TRBD1 (5 bases). The CDR3 length is 16 residues. Trimming left V 2 bases short and J 3 bases short, with 14 bases between. Per the germline V gene, CDR1 is KGHSH and CDR2 is LQKENI. This CDR3 is CASSPDVQGYNQPQHF. The CDR3 DNA sequence: TGTGCCAGCTCACCAGACGTCCAGGGTTACAATCAGCCCCAGCATTTT.

V usage is TRBV6-2 or TRBV6-3 and J usage is TRBJ1-6; no firm D call. Germline CDR1 MNHEY, CDR2 SVGEGT. The ends were cut back, 1 base at V and 10 bases at J, with 11 bases in the middle. This CDR3 comprises 14 residues. The CDR3 reads CASSYFIGLSPLHF. DNA for the CDR3: TGTGCCAGCAGTTACTTTATCGGGTTATCACCCCTCCACTTT.

The chain is built from TRBV27 and TRBJ1-5; no definite D call. V was pared by 4 bases and J by 7 bases, with 14 bases between. Germline V CDR1 and CDR2: MNHEY, SMNVEV (reference sequence). This CDR3 region has 14 residues. The CDR3 DNA follows: TGTGCCAGCAGTTCGAGACCCCGGGAGCAGCCCCAGCATTTT. It translates to CASSSRPREQPQHF.

This chain joins TRBV6-2 or TRBV6-3 and TRBJ2-3, with TRBD1 matching over 7 bases. Trimming cost V 4 bases and J 3 bases; bases outside gene matches: 7. The CDR3 sequence is 15 residues long. Germline CDR1 reads MNHEY; CDR2 reads SVGEGT. The CDR3 DNA is TGTGCCAGCAGTTCCAAGCACAGGGGAACAGATACGCAGTATTTT. Residues: CASSSKHRGTDTQYF.

The V gene is TRBV30, the J gene TRBJ1-3, with D hard to call. CDR1 is GTSNPN and CDR2 is SVGIG in the germline V gene (reference sequence). This CDR3 spans 20 amino acids. Trimming took 7 bases from V and 0 from J, leaving 31 bases between them. As DNA, the CDR3 is TGTGCCTCGGAACTCGGCAGCGCCCGGTTCGGGATTACCTCTGGAAACACCATATATTTT. This encodes CASELGSARFGITSGNTIYF. Together with reference TRBV30 and TRBJ1-3, the CDR3 gives the full variable domain: SQTIHQWPATLVQPVGSPLSLECTVEGTSNPNLYWYRQAAGRGLQLLFYSVGIGQISSEVPQNLSASRPQDRQFILSSKKLLLSDSGFYLCASELGSARFGITSGNTIYFGEGSWLTVV.

The chain combines TRBV6-4 with TRBJ2-1; TRBD2 is a possible D gene (6 bases). The length of the CDR3 is 14 residues. From germline, CDR1 is MRHNA and CDR2 SNTAGT. Trimming cost V 0 bases and J 10 bases, with 13 bases left between them. CDR3 in amino acids: CASSDSIVAGEQFF. DNA of the CDR3: TGTGCCAGCAGTGACTCGATAGTGGCGGGAGAGCAGTTCTTC.

This clone was observed a few times. The rearrangement links TRBV2 to TRBJ2-7; the match to TRBD2 covers 8 bases. Germline trimming cut 9 bases from V and 0 bases from J; bases unmatched to any gene: 13. CDR1 and CDR2 (germline): SNHLY, FYNNEI. CDR3 length: 16 residues. The DNA for the CDR3 is TGTGCCAGTCTTCTTACCGAGCTAGCGGGCTCCTACGAGCAGTACTTC. Its protein is CASLLTELAGSYEQYF.